These 17 T cell receptor beta chains came from one sample sequenced in a study of blood T cell repertoires in COVID-19. Here immunoSEQ multiplex PCR was the method, and the copy in TCRdb shows in-frame clones only, minus some. Of 350,000 to 450,000 clones listed, about 88% are singletons. The sample was PBMCs or T cells enriched from blood (not recorded which). These receptors came from a woman under 30 who had been exposed to COVID-19.

The V call is TRBV7-9, the J call TRBJ1-5, with 10 bases matching TRBD1. CDR1 and CDR2 from the germline V gene are SEHNR and FQNEAQ (reference sequence). Trimming at V came to 8 bases and at J to 1 base, leaving 14 bases not matched to a gene. The CDR3 has 18 amino acids. CDR3 loop: CASSRTGGQVESNQPQHF. In DNA, the CDR3 is TGTGCCAGCTCTCGGACAGGGGGTCAGGTTGAGAGCAATCAGCCCCAGCATTTT.

The V call is TRBV12-5, the J call TRBJ2-3; no clear D gene. V shed 3 bases and J shed 0 bases, with 7 bases lying between them. Germline assignment: CDR1 LGHNT and CDR2 FRNRAP. This CDR3 has 14 residues. CDR3 amino acids: CASGLEASTDTQYF. The CDR3 coding sequence is TGTGCTAGTGGTTTAGAAGCTAGCACAGATACGCAGTATTTT.

J is TRBJ2-3 and V is TRBV7-8; possible D gene TRBD1, 6 bases. The length of the CDR3 is 16 residues. Germline V CDR1 and CDR2: SGHVS, FQNEAQ. The V gene lost 0 bases and the J gene lost 3 bases, with 13 bases spanning the gap. The CDR3 nucleotides read TGTGCCAGCAGCTTAGCGAGGACAGCGGCTACAGATACGCAGTATTTT. It codes for CASSLARTAATDTQYF.

CDR3: CASSFKGGDTDTQYF. The CDR3 coding sequence is TGTGCCAGCAGCTTCAAGGGAGGGGACACAGATACGCAGTATTTT. V usage is TRBV11-2 and J usage is TRBJ2-3; 7 bases fit TRBD2. Germline V gene sequence: CDR1 SGHAT, CDR2 FQNNGV. This CDR3 spans 15 amino acids. V lost 3 bases to trimming and J lost 2 bases; unmatched junction nucleotides: 5.

This rearrangement joins TRBV2 to TRBJ1-4; tentative D call: TRBD1 (5 bases). The CDR3 is made up of 11 amino acids. V shed 6 bases and J shed 8 bases, with 7 bases lying between them. Germline V CDR1 and CDR2: SNHLY, FYNNEI. CDR3 in amino acids: CASRGPEKLFF. CDR3 in DNA: TGTGCCAGCAGGGGGCCCGAAAAACTGTTTTTT.

V usage is TRBV6-6 and J usage is TRBJ2-7; possible D gene TRBD2, 6 bases. Per the germline V gene, CDR1 is MNHNY and CDR2 is SVGAGI (reference sequence). Trimming took off 6 bases at V and 2 bases at J, with 14 bases between the two ends. CDR3 size: 14 residues. The CDR3 DNA reads as TGTGCCAGCAGCCATAGCGGCAACACCTACGAGCAGTACTTC. It is translated as CASSHSGNTYEQYF.

This clone has more than one count but fewer than ten. The chain couples TRBV10-3 to TRBJ2-2; the match to TRBD2 covers 10 bases. Per germline, CDR1 ENHRY and CDR2 SYGVKD. V was clipped by 6 bases and J by 4 bases; unmatched bases: 5. This CDR3 is 15 amino acids long. The CDR3 nucleotides read TGTGCCATCAGAGCTAGCGGGGGAGCCACCGGGGAGCTGTTTTTT. Translating it yields CAIRASGGATGELFF.

This sequence joins TRBV5-6 and TRBJ2-5; tentative D call: TRBD2 (6 bases). This CDR3 has 13 residues. Germline CDR1 reads SGHDT; CDR2 reads YYEEEE. The ends were cut back, 6 bases at V and 0 bases at J, with 9 bases in the middle. The CDR3 protein is CASKRTNQETQYF. CDR3 DNA sequence: TGTGCCAGCAAACGGACTAACCAAGAGACCCAGTACTTC. Looking up the rest from reference TRBV5-6 and TRBJ2-5 gives the full variable domain: DAGVTQSPTHLIKTRGQQVTLRCSPKSGHDTVSWYQQALGQGPQFIFQYYEEEERQRGNFPDRFSGHQFPNYSSELNVNALLLGDSALYLCASKRTNQETQYFGPGTRLLVL.

The sample holds one count of this clone. The chain employs TRBV15 and TRBJ2-1; TRBD2 matches at 9 bases. The CDR3 is 15 amino acids. V shed 1 base, J shed 6 bases, and the junction held 4 bases outside the gene matches. Germline V gene lookup returns CDR1 LNHNV and CDR2 YYDKDF (reference sequence). The CDR3 DNA sequence: TGTGCCACCAGCAGAGTAGGCGGGAGGGCCAATGAGCAGTTCTTC. It translates to CATSRVGGRANEQFF.

This chain joins TRBV12-3 or TRBV12-4 and TRBJ1-2; D call uncertain. This CDR3 has 13 amino acids. Trimming removed 4 bases at V and 4 bases at J, with 10 bases between. The CDR3 DNA follows: TGTGCCAGCAGTTGGGGAGGAGGCTATGGCTACACCTTC. The encoded protein is CASSWGGGYGYTF.

J is TRBJ2-7 and V is TRBV19; 7 bases fit TRBD1. Trimming cost V 5 bases and J 3 bases; bases outside gene matches: 4. The CDR3 extends over 13 amino acids. Looked up from germline, CDR1 is LNHDA and CDR2 is SQIVND (reference sequence). The DNA for the CDR3 is TGTGCCAGTAGTTTTACAGGGGTCTACGAGCAGTACTTC. Its protein is CASSFTGVYEQYF.

The chain is built from TRBV5-1 and TRBJ2-2; tentative D call: TRBD2 (6 bases). This CDR3 is 16 amino acids long. Trimming pared 6 bases from V and 0 bases from J, leaving 15 bases between. Looked up from germline, CDR1 is SGHRS and CDR2 is YFSETQ. This CDR3 is CASTQEGFANTGELFF. In nucleotides, the CDR3 is TGCGCCAGCACCCAGGAGGGGTTTGCGAACACCGGGGAGCTGTTTTTT.

CDR3: CASSLDRLLRPLHF. CDR3 coding DNA: TGTGCCAGCAGCTTAGATCGCCTACTTCGGCCCCTCCACTTT. J is TRBJ1-6 and V is TRBV11-2; D is ambiguous. V lost 0 bases, J lost 13 bases, and 13 bases lay in between. Germline V CDR1 and CDR2: SGHAT, FQNNGV. The length of the CDR3 is 14 residues.

This sequence joins TRBV29-1 and TRBJ2-7; TRBD2 matches at 7 bases. This CDR3 has 13 residues. The J segment lost 3 bases and the V segment lost 3 bases, leaving 5 bases of the junction unmatched. Germline CDR1 is SQVTM and CDR2 is ANQGSEA. The CDR3 DNA is TGCAGCGTTGATCTCCGGGACTACTACGAGCAGTACTTC. It is translated as CSVDLRDYYEQYF.

As for this clone: Other DNA sequences within the sample encode an identical CDR3. V gene TRBV19 combines with J gene TRBJ2-7; D may be TRBD2 (7 bases). Germline V gene data show CDR1 as LNHDA and CDR2 as SQIVND (reference sequence). CDR3 length: 14 amino acids. V gave up 1 base and J gave up 2 bases, with 9 bases separating them. The CDR3 nucleotides are TGTGCCAGTAGTATAGCGGGGGGCACCTACGAGCAGTACTTC. Residues: CASSIAGGTYEQYF.

This clone was counted once. Other DNA sequences in the same sample also yield this CDR3. J is TRBJ1-1 and V is TRBV12-3 or TRBV12-4; D gene unclear. This CDR3 region has 12 residues. The V gene lost 3 bases and the J gene lost 4 bases, with 6 bases spanning the gap. The CDR3 nucleotides read TGTGCCAGCAGTTTGAGTGGCACTGAAGCTTTCTTT. It translates to CASSLSGTEAFF.

This chain uses TRBV5-1 with TRBJ1-6; a weak D match, TRBD1 (5 bases). The CDR3 sequence is 17 residues long. The V gene lost 4 bases and the J gene lost 0 bases, with 14 bases spanning the gap. Germline CDR1 SGHRS, CDR2 YFSETQ. CDR3 sequence (DNA): TGCGCCAGCAGCCGACAGACGGGTAGCTCCTATAATTCACCCCTCCACTTT. Its translation is CASSRQTGSSYNSPLHF.